This T cell receptor (beta chain) was profiled in a study of T cells in Graves' hyperthyroidism and ophthalmopathy. Study overall: Peripheral blood was acquired at first diagnosis, ahead of any therapy whatsoever.

Amplification yielded TCR beta CDR3 regions, with RNA transcripts as the source. HTBI primers were employed in a first-round RT-PCR of the TCR CDR3. TCRdb analysed the multiplex PCR reads with MiXCR anew, one entry per CDR3 protein. The sample contains roughly 500,000 distinct CDR3 sequences, around a fifth of which appear only once. CDR1 and CDR2 from the germline V gene are SGHRS and YFSETQ. Trimming removed 0 bases at V and 6 bases at J, with 9 bases between. The CDR3 is 13 residues long. The TCR originated in a woman in her seventies with Graves' ophthalmopathy. This rearrangement joins TRBV5-1 to TRBJ1-2; D gene ambiguous. The sample comprised blood. This chain's CDR3 is CASSLASSDGYTF. CDR3 bases: TGCGCCAGCAGCTTGGCCTCTAGCGATGGCTACACCTTC.